A single sample is the source of the 21 T cell receptor beta chains below, sequenced in a study of cytomegalovirus exposure and HLA in healthy donors (dated 2017 in TCRdb). The library was generated by the immunoSEQ multiplex PCR assay. The multiplex PCR relied on a mix of 60 forward primers for TCR Vbeta segments and 13 reverse primers for TCR Jbeta segments. TCRdb limited this immuneACCESS table to in-frame rearrangements with V and J called. A share of clones is missing; checked studies link under half to unresolved V genes, and the rest is unexplained. The sample table shows about 180,000 clones, and 84% are seen once. Around 1.2% of the sample is held by the ten biggest clonotypes. The sample consisted of PBMCs. Every receptor here comes from a girl aged 2-9 years in good health and CMV-seropositive.

This clone has a handful of counts. The rearrangement links TRBV7-6 to TRBJ1-4; 8 nucleotides line up with TRBD1. CDR1 is SGHVS and CDR2 is FNYEAQ in the germline V gene. The CDR3 covers 17 residues. V was pared by 5 bases and J by 8 bases, with 16 bases of the junction left unmatched. Here the CDR3 DNA reads TGTGCCAGCAGCCCAACTCTCATTGCAGGGGGCGGGGAAAAACTGTTTTTT. This translates into CASSPTLIAGGGEKLFF. Drawing the rest from reference TRBV7-6 and TRBJ1-4, the complete variable domain is GAGVSQSPRYKVTKRGQDVALRCDPISGHVSLYWYRQALGQGPEFLTYFNYEAQQDKSGLPNDRFSAERPEGSISTLTIQRTEQRDSAMYRCASSPTLIAGGGEKLFFGSGTQLSVL.

The CDR3 sequence: CASSFSLYTEAFF. The CDR3 DNA is TGTGCCAGCAGCTTTTCGTTGTACACTGAAGCTTTCTTT. V usage is TRBV5-4 and J usage is TRBJ1-1; D uncertain. Trimming took 2 bases from V and 3 from J, leaving 8 bases between them. The CDR3 covers 13 residues. Germline loops: CDR1 SGHNT, CDR2 YYREEE (reference sequence).

The chain joins TRBV27 to TRBJ2-7; 8 nucleotides match TRBD2. CDR3 length equals 18 residues. V shed 1 base, J shed 0 bases, and the junction held 11 bases outside the gene matches. Germline loops: CDR1 MNHEY, CDR2 SMNVEV (reference sequence). CDR3 DNA: TGTGCCAGCAGTTTATACCCCCGGGCTAGCGGGCGCTCCTACGAGCAGTACTTC. This sequence encodes CASSLYPRASGRSYEQYF.

This chain joins TRBV5-6 and TRBJ1-5, with D perhaps matching TRBD1 (6 bases). The germline CDR1 and CDR2 sequences are SGHDT and YYEEEE. The CDR3 runs to 15 residues. V gave up 1 base and J gave up 4 bases, with 12 bases separating them. The CDR3 region is CASSLQGRGNQPQHF. CDR3 nucleotides: TGTGCCAGCAGCTTGCAGGGGAGGGGGAATCAGCCCCAGCATTTT.

This clone was detected many times. The chain recombines TRBV7-9 with TRBJ1-1; a possible D gene is TRBD1 (5 bases). V shed 5 bases and J shed 12 bases, with 19 bases lying between them. The CDR3 sequence is 13 residues long. Germline values: CDR1 SEHNR, CDR2 FQNEAQ (reference sequence). The CDR3 loop is CASSGYNRFRSFF. The CDR3 nucleotides read TGTGCCAGCAGCGGTTATAACAGGTTTAGGTCTTTCTTT. The complete variable domain, with remaining parts taken from reference TRBV7-9 and TRBJ1-1, reads DTGVSQNPRHKITKRGQNVTFRCDPISEHNRLYWYRQTLGQGPEFLTYFQNEAQLEKSRLLSDRFSAERPKGSFSTLEIQRTEQGDSAMYLCASSGYNRFRSFFGQGTRLTVV.

V usage is TRBV7-8 and J usage is TRBJ2-7; 7 positions match TRBD2. Germline V gives CDR1 SGHVS, CDR2 FQNEAQ. The CDR3 runs 14 residues. The trim removed 5 bases at V and 3 bases at J, leaving 7 bases unmatched. The CDR3 sequence is CASSPTGGGYEQYF. CDR3 sequence (DNA): TGTGCCAGCAGCCCAACTGGCGGGGGCTACGAGCAGTACTTC.

CDR3 DNA sequence: TGTGCCAGCAGTTTATTGGCTAGCGGAACGGATGAGCAGTTCTTC. It translates to CASSLLASGTDEQFF. The V and J genes are TRBV28 and TRBJ2-1, with TRBD2 matching 7 bases. V dropped 1 base and J dropped 8; count of bases not matched to a gene: 8. Germline V CDR1 and CDR2: MDHEN, SYDVKM. The length of the CDR3 is 15 residues. The entire variable domain, with the rest obtained from reference TRBV28 and TRBJ2-1, is as follows: DVKVTQSSRYLVKRTGEKVFLECVQDMDHENMFWYRQDPGLGLRLIYFSYDVKMKEKGDIPEGYSVSREKKERFSLILESASTNQTSMYLCASSLLASGTDEQFFGPGTRLTVL.

This clone was recorded only once. The gene calls are TRBV6-1 and TRBJ2-1; 9 positions match TRBD2. V lost 4 bases to trimming and J lost 6 bases; unmatched junction nucleotides: 10. This CDR3 is 16 amino acids long. CDR1 is MNHNS, CDR2 SASEGT, per germline. CDR3 bases: TGTGCCAGCAGTGTCTCCAGGCCTAGCGGGATCAATGAGCAGTTCTTC. As protein: CASSVSRPSGINEQFF.

V is TRBV7-9 and J is TRBJ1-1; D uncertain. V shed 1 base and J shed 0 bases, with 6 bases lying between them. The length of the CDR3 is 14 residues. The V gene's germline CDR1 is SEHNR and CDR2 FQNEAQ (reference sequence). This chain's CDR3 is CASSLEELNTEAFF. Written as DNA, the CDR3 is TGTGCCAGCAGCTTAGAAGAGTTGAACACTGAAGCTTTCTTT.

This clone has more than one count but fewer than ten. J is TRBJ2-1 and V is TRBV7-9; perhaps TRBD1 as D (5 bases). This CDR3 is 13 amino acids long. In germline, CDR1 is SEHNR, CDR2 FQNEAQ (reference sequence). Trimming cost V 11 bases and J 0 bases, with 11 bases left between them. CDR3 protein: CASGAASYNEQFF. Here the CDR3 DNA reads TGTGCCTCTGGGGCGGCCTCCTACAATGAGCAGTTCTTC.

This clone appeared a few times. V is TRBV6-1 and J is TRBJ2-3, with TRBD1 as a possible D gene (6 bases). The CDR3 contains 16 residues. Germline V CDR1 and CDR2: MNHNS, SASEGT. The V end was cut by 4 bases, the J end by 1 base, with 15 bases between. The CDR3 nucleotides are TGTGCCAGCAGTGTACCTATCAGGGGACGCACAGATACGCAGTATTTT. This encodes CASSVPIRGRTDTQYF.

The chain links TRBV5-1 to TRBJ2-1; possibly TRBD2 for D (6 bases). CDR1 SGHRS and CDR2 YFSETQ come from the germline V gene. V gave up 2 bases and J gave up 6 bases, with 15 bases separating them. This CDR3 has 15 residues. Here the CDR3 DNA reads TGCGCCAGCAGCTTCCCCTGGGGGAGGACCAATGAGCAGTTCTTC. Its translation: CASSFPWGRTNEQFF. Using reference TRBV5-1 and TRBJ2-1 for the parts outside the CDR3, the full variable domain is KAGVTQTPRYLIKTRGQQVTLSCSPISGHRSVSWYQQTPGQGLQFLFEYFSETQRNKGNFPGRFSGRQFSNSRSEMNVSTLELGDSALYLCASSFPWGRTNEQFFGPGTRLTVL.

This chain joins TRBV12-5 and TRBJ2-3; weak D call: TRBD1 (6 bases). Germline lookup yields CDR1 LGHNT and CDR2 FRNRAP. This CDR3 is built from 15 residues. V was trimmed by 0 bases and J by 8 bases, leaving 15 bases between them. The CDR3, as DNA: TGTGCTAGTGGTTTGGTACTCGGTAGCAGGGGTACGCAGTATTTT. Its protein is CASGLVLGSRGTQYF.

This clone was seen only once. The V and J genes are TRBV5-8 and TRBJ1-1; 10 bases are shared with TRBD1. V lost 3 bases and J lost 0; bases outside the gene matches: 2. The CDR3 loop spans 15 amino acids. Germline CDR1 SGHTS, CDR2 YDEGEE. The CDR3 sequence: CASSWGTGVNTEAFF. The CDR3 nucleotides are TGTGCCAGCAGCTGGGGGACAGGGGTGAACACTGAAGCTTTCTTT.

The chain uses TRBV7-3 and TRBJ1-1; no clear D. V was shortened by 6 bases and J by 6 bases, with 14 bases between the two germline ends. The germline V gene has CDR1 SGHTA and CDR2 FQGTGA. The CDR3 sequence is 13 residues long. CDR3 DNA sequence: TGTGCCAGCAGGAATAGTCCGGGTTCTGAAGCTTTCTTT. It is translated as CASRNSPGSEAFF.

Note on this clone: Because it lacks the conserved phenylalanine or tryptophan at the end, this CDR3 is likely a read error. The rearrangement joins TRBV4-1 to TRBJ1-5, with D possibly matching TRBD1 (5 bases). CDR1 is MGHRA, CDR2 YSYEKL, per germline. The CDR3 sequence is 15 residues long. V lost 4 bases and J 6 bases, leaving 16 bases between the germline ends. CDR3 loop: CASSPLGAGTQPQHL. In DNA, the CDR3 is TGCGCCAGCAGCCCCTTAGGGGCAGGGACTCAGCCCCAGCATCTT.

The chain joins TRBV14 to TRBJ2-3; D might be TRBD1 (6 bases). V shed 4 bases and J shed 0 bases, with 11 bases lying between them. This CDR3 region has 15 residues. Germline V gene sequence: CDR1 SGHDN, CDR2 FVKESK. CDR3 loop: CASSPTGSSTDTQYF. The CDR3 nucleotides read TGTGCCAGCAGCCCGACAGGCTCTAGCACAGATACGCAGTATTTT.

The J gene is TRBJ1-4, the V gene TRBV6-1, with a possible D match to TRBD1 (6 bases). This CDR3 has 12 residues. Germline V gene data show CDR1 as MNHNS and CDR2 as SASEGT. Trimming shortened V by 8 bases and J by 11 bases, and 15 bases separated the two germline ends. CDR3 sequence (DNA): TGTGCCAGCGGTGGACAGAGACGTAAACTGTTTTTT. It is translated as CASGGQRRKLFF.

The J gene is TRBJ1-6, the V gene TRBV27, with D tentatively TRBD1 (6 bases). V lost 4 bases and J lost 10, with 14 bases in between. CDR1 is MNHEY and CDR2 is SMNVEV in the germline V gene (reference sequence). The CDR3 length is 14 residues. Here the CDR3 reads CASSWGPQGSPLHF. The CDR3 coding sequence is TGTGCCAGCAGTTGGGGGCCTCAGGGATCACCCCTCCACTTT.

The CDR3 here is CASSMSQVYGYTF. In DNA, the CDR3 is TGTGCCAGTAGTATGAGTCAAGTCTATGGCTACACCTTC. V gene TRBV19 combines with J gene TRBJ1-2; no definite D call. Germline-derived CDR1 and CDR2 are LNHDA and SQIVND (reference sequence). V lost 3 bases, J lost 4 bases, and 9 bases lay in between. The CDR3 contains 13 residues.

V gene TRBV15 combines with J gene TRBJ1-5; D unclear. The germline CDR1 and CDR2 sequences are LNHNV and YYDKDF (reference sequence). The CDR3 totals 16 residues. The V gene lost 0 bases and the J gene lost 0 bases, with 9 bases spanning the gap. The CDR3 nucleotides are TGTGCCACCAGCAGAGATAGCGGTAATAGCAATCAGCCCCAGCATTTT. Its protein product is CATSRDSGNSNQPQHF.